This T cell receptor beta chain was profiled in a study of blood T cells in healthy people across ages. A J-beta primer mix and a sample-barcoded 5' primer were used in a second PCR of about 7 to 12 cycles. Per-sample output comprised a minimum of 3 million paired-end reads containing CDR3. TCRdb re-derived calls from the 5' RACE reads in MiXCR, one entry per CDR3 protein. The sample has over 1,500,000 distinct CDR3 sequences; just under 50% are singletons. Germline loops: CDR1 SGHNT, CDR2 YYREEE (reference sequence). This CDR3 comprises 15 residues. V was pared by 5 bases and J by 4 bases, with 8 bases of the junction left unmatched. Each donor gave ten milliliters of peripheral blood. This clonotype has only a few counts.

Specimen: blood. The genes are TRBV5-4 and TRBJ2-3, with TRBD2 matching over 9 bases. This TCR derives from a woman aged 40 to 55 in good health. The CDR3 region has the DNA TGTGCCAGCAGGGCCGGGACTAGCAGGGCAGATACGCAGTATTTT. This gives the protein CASRAGTSRADTQYF.